The TCR beta chain described here comes from a study of shared T cell receptors in the human thymus (dated by TCRdb to the early 2020s). At the level of the whole study: The study examined how self-reactive, shared T-cell receptor alpha chains are generated in the human thymus.

Concerning this clone: Its cognate antigen has yet to be identified. No base-level quality is on record; no much larger clone is a single base apart.

Receptors were amplified or captured by the immunoSEQ multiplex PCR assay. This is the immuneACCESS table as TCRdb keeps it, with only in-frame sequences that have V and J called. A part of the clones is gone; compared with another copy, unresolved V genes explain less than half, and the rest is unexplained. The sample records approximately 660,000 clones, around 89% of which are singletons. Jointly, the top ten make up approximately 0.01% of the sample. These data were also filed under a second study, of human thymus T cells. The second study reports: In Finland, the donors were immunologically healthy infants who were having open corrective cardiac surgery for congenital heart defects. Thymus tissue was collected as surgical resects that were removed during corrective cardiac surgery. Both the thymic and the peripheral blood repertoires appeared to show biased V and J gene segment usage. The related research found that thymic TCR repertoires overlapped highly between unrelated individuals. TCR alpha and beta repertoires from about 8 infant thymus samples and four related peripheral blood samples were characterized in the study. Donor ages ranged from roughly 6 to 250 days, and the cohort comprised about six male and a couple of female infants. After being mechanically released from the tissue, thymocytes were kept at -70 degrees C in pellets of roughly 8.5-34 million cells. A QIAsymphony instrument was used to extract genomic DNA from the frozen cell pellets. TCRB and TCRAD loci were amplified from a standardized quantity of quality-controlled genomic DNA using the immunoSEQ multiplex PCR assay. The amplicons spanned the V(D)J region and were long enough to cover the CDR3 and allow V and J genes to be identified. The commercial immunoSEQ service was used to sequence amplicons on an Illumina platform. Primer bias and sequencing errors were corrected using previously described methods, and TCRAD and TCRB definitions followed the IMGT database. The repertoires were analysed using immunoSEQ Analyzer 3.0 and VDJTools for basic statistics, V/J segment usage, diversity estimates, rarefaction and pairwise overlap. To estimate diversity, the Chao1, ChaoE, Efron-Thisted, Shannon and inverse Simpson indices were applied, and diversity was also estimated on datasets down-sampled to the smallest sample. Repertoire overlap was assessed by strict matching of CDR3 nucleotide sequence, V gene and J gene, and clustering was done by Jaccard-based multidimensional scaling. On average, thymus samples gave 650,000 to 1,000,000 unique TCRB clonotypes, whereas blood samples gave around 84,000.

The sequenced material came from thymocytes. This receptor was obtained from a boy younger than two with a congenital heart defect. Donor details come from another sample of the same person, matched by shared clones.

The bases are TGCGCCAGCAGCCAAGATGGGACAGGGGGCGACGAGCAGTACTTC. It is translated as CASSQDGTGGDEQYF. The chain is assembled from TRBV4-1 and TRBJ2-7; 12 central nucleotides agree with TRBD1. For this chain, trimming is 0 bases at the V end and 5 bases at the J end, and the number of junction bases without a gene match is 2. Sequences MGHRA (CDR1) and YSYEKL (CDR2) are obtained from the germline V gene. From the cysteine up to the phenylalanine, the CDR3 has a length of 15 residues. The kept DNA is CDR3 alone, 45 bases in frame from the first base.